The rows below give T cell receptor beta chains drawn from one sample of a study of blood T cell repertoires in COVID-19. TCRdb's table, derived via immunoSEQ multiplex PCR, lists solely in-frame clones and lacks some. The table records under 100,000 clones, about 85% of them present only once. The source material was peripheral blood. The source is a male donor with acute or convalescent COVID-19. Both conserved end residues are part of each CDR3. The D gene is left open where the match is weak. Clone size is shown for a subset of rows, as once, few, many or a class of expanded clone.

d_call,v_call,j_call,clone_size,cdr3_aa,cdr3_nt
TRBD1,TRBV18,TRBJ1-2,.,CASSPVTGVSNGYTF,TGTGCCAGCTCACCAGTCACAGGGGTTTCTAATGGCTACACCTTC
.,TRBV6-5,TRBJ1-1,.,CASSYSWEVNTEAFF,TGTGCCAGCAGTTACTCGTGGGAGGTGAACACTGAAGCTTTCTTT
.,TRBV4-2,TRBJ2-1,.,CASSPGNDNEQFF,TGTGCCAGCAGCCCCGGGAATGACAATGAGCAGTTCTTC
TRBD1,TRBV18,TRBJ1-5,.,CASSVQGERNQPQHF,TGTGCCAGCTCAGTCCAGGGGGAGCGCAATCAGCCCCAGCATTTT
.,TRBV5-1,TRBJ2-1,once,CASSKDRPSYNEQFF,TGCGCCAGCAGCAAAGACAGACCTTCCTACAATGAGCAGTTCTTC
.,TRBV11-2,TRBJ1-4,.,CASSLGLTNEKLFF,TGTGCCAGCAGCTTAGGACTAACTAATGAAAAACTGTTTTTT
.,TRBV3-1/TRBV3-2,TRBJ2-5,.,CASSRGPGQYF,TGTGCCAGCAGCCGGGGCCCCGGGCAGTACTTC
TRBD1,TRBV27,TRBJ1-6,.,CASSAWTGSTSPLHF,TGTGCCAGCAGTGCATGGACAGGGAGTACTTCACCCCTCCACTTT
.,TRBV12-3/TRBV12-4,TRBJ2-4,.,CASRTGENIQYF,TGTGCCAGCAGGACGGGGGAAAACATTCAGTACTTC
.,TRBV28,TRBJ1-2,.,CASGSGTSVGYTF,TGTGCCAGCGGTTCAGGGACATCAGTGGGCTACACCTTC